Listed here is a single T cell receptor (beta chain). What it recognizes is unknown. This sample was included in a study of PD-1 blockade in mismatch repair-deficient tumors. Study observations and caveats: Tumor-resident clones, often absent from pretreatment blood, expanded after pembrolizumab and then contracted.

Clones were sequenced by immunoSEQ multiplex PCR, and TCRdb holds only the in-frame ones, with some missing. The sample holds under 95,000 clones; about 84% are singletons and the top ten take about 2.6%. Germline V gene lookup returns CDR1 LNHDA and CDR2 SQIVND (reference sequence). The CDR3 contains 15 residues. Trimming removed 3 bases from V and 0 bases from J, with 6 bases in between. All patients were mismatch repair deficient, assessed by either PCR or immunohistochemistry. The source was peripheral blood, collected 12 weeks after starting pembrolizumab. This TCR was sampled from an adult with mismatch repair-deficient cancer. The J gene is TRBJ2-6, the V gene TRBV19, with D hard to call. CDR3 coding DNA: TGTGCCAGTAGTATCAGGTTCTCTGGGGCCAACGTCCTGACTTTC. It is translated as CASSIRFSGANVLTF.